A selection of T cell receptor beta chains follows, all from one sample in a study of Ad26.COV2.S vaccination and SARS-CoV-2 variants. Generated by immunoSEQ multiplex PCR, the TCRdb table keeps only in-frame clones and is missing some. Among roughly 350,000 clones listed, around 86% were seen once. The specimen was peripheral blood, collected in a trial of Ad26.COV2.S vaccine versus placebo. These receptors originate from a person between 18 and 59 years old who received the Ad26.COV2.S COVID-19 vaccine or a placebo. The CDR3 runs from the conserved cysteine through the conserved F or W. D genes are given only for firm matches. A row's size may be missing; if present it is once, few, many or a size class.

d_gene	v_gene	abundance	j_gene	CDR3nt	CDR3aa
TRBD1	TRBV5-6	NA	TRBJ1-2	TGTGTCAGCAGTCGACAGGGGGCTAGGTATGGCTACACCTTC	CVSSRQGARYGYTF
NA	TRBV6-5	NA	TRBJ2-5	TGTGCCAGCAGTTACTCATCAGGGGACCAGTACTTC	CASSYSSGDQYF
TRBD2	TRBV6-6	NA	TRBJ2-1	TGTGCCAGCAGCCCAGCGGGGGCGTACAATGAGCAGTTCTTC	CASSPAGAYNEQFF
NA	TRBV27	NA	TRBJ1-4	TGTGCCAGCAGTTTAAACCCTCCAGGGGCAACTAATGAAAAACTGTTTTTT	CASSLNPPGATNEKLFF
NA	TRBV6-5	NA	TRBJ1-2	TGTGCCAGCATCAGCATCGGGGGCAGCTATGGCTACACCTTC	CASISIGGSYGYTF
NA	TRBV4-3	NA	TRBJ1-5	TGCGCCAGCAGCCAAGAAGGGATTAACAATCAGCCCCAGCATTTT	CASSQEGINNQPQHF
NA	TRBV6-5	NA	TRBJ1-1	TGTGCCAGCAGTTACGGGCGTTCTGGGACTGAAGCTTTCTTT	CASSYGRSGTEAFF
NA	TRBV5-1	NA	TRBJ1-5	TGCGCCAGCAGCCGGACCCCCAGGGAACCCCAGCATTTT	CASSRTPREPQHF
NA	TRBV30	NA	TRBJ1-1	TGTGCCTGGAGCCGTGGAGTTGAAAACACTGAAGCTTTCTTT	CAWSRGVENTEAFF
TRBD2	TRBV11-3	NA	TRBJ2-1	TGTGCCAGCAGCGCTAGCGGAACGAGCTCCTACAATGAGCAGTTCTTC	CASSASGTSSYNEQFF
NA	TRBV4-3	NA	TRBJ1-5	TGCGCCAGCAGCCCACTAACCAATCAGCCCCAGCATTTT	CASSPLTNQPQHF
TRBD2	TRBV2	NA	TRBJ2-5	TGTGCCAGCAGCCCAATAGCGGGGGGTCCTCACATTCGGGAGACCCAGTACTTC	CASSPIAGGPHIRETQYF
NA	TRBV27	NA	TRBJ1-2	TGTGCCAGCAGTTTATCGGGGTTGCCGGGGAGAGGCTACACCTTC	CASSLSGLPGRGYTF
NA	TRBV28	NA	TRBJ1-2	TGTGCCAGCAGTTTGGAGGGCTTGAACTATGGCTACACCTTC	CASSLEGLNYGYTF
NA	TRBV7-3	NA	TRBJ1-2	TGTGCCAGCAGCTTACCCCTGGGGGAGGGCTACACCTTC	CASSLPLGEGYTF
NA	TRBV5-6	NA	TRBJ1-1	TGTGCCAGCAGCTCCGGGGGAAGTGAAGCTTTCTTT	CASSSGGSEAFF
NA	TRBV19	once	TRBJ1-4	TGTGCCAGTAGGCAGCGGGGGGCCTTCGCTAATGAAAAACTGTTTTTT	CASRQRGAFANEKLFF
TRBD2	TRBV4-1	NA	TRBJ2-1	TGCGCCAGCAGCCAAAGACTAGCGCGATCCTACAATGAGCAGTTCTTC	CASSQRLARSYNEQFF
NA	TRBV4-2	NA	TRBJ1-5	TGTGCCAGCAGCCACGGCCCGGGCCCAGATCAGCCCCAGCATTTT	CASSHGPGPDQPQHF
NA	TRBV2	NA	TRBJ2-7	TGTGCCAGCAGTGAACCCCTAACACGGCGCGAGCAGTACTTC	CASSEPLTRREQYF
TRBD1	TRBV28	NA	TRBJ1-2	TGTGCCAGCAGTCTACCGGGACAGGGAAACTATGGCTACACCTTC	CASSLPGQGNYGYTF
TRBD1	TRBV5-4	NA	TRBJ2-2	TGTGCCAGCAGCTCGGGGACAGAATATCGCGGGGAGCTGTTTTTT	CASSSGTEYRGELFF
TRBD2	TRBV19	NA	TRBJ2-7	TGTGCCAGTAGTCCCCTCGTGGGCGGGGGTCTTCCCTACGAGCAGTACTTC	CASSPLVGGGLPYEQYF
NA	TRBV3-1/TRBV3-2	NA	TRBJ1-1	TGTGCCAGCAGCCAAGGAAGGGGCGGCATGAACACTGAAGCTTTCTTT	CASSQGRGGMNTEAFF
NA	TRBV19	NA	TRBJ1-1	TGTGCCAGTAGTATATCGCCCGTGAACACTGAAGCTTTCTTT	CASSISPVNTEAFF
TRBD2	TRBV15	NA	TRBJ2-7	TGTGCCACCAGGCCAGCTAGCGGGACTACCTACGAGCAGTACTTC	CATRPASGTTYEQYF
NA	TRBV2	NA	TRBJ1-5	TGTGCCAGCAGTTACAGGGACCCCAATCAGCCCCAGCATTTT	CASSYRDPNQPQHF
TRBD1	TRBV5-1	once	TRBJ2-7	TGCGCCAGCAGCTTGGACAGGGGTGGCGAGCAGTACTTC	CASSLDRGGEQYF
NA	TRBV6-5	NA	TRBJ1-2	TGTGCCAGCAGTTACTCGAGGGGGGCAGGTGGCTACACCTTC	CASSYSRGAGGYTF
NA	TRBV30	NA	TRBJ2-7	TGTGCCTGGAGCAGGGAATACGAGCAGTACTTC	CAWSREYEQYF
NA	TRBV30	NA	TRBJ2-5	TGTGCCTGGGGGAAGGGTATTTTCCAAGAGACCCAGTACTTC	CAWGKGIFQETQYF
TRBD1	TRBV30	NA	TRBJ1-2	TGTGCCTGGAGTGAGGACAGGGTAATAGGTGGCTACACCTTC	CAWSEDRVIGGYTF
NA	TRBV2	many	TRBJ1-1	TGTGCCAGCAGTGTGGGAGAAGCTTTCTTT	CASSVGEAFF
NA	TRBV6-6	NA	TRBJ2-7	TGTGCCAGCAGCAACAGGGTTTACGAGCAGTACTTC	CASSNRVYEQYF
TRBD1	TRBV6-5	NA	TRBJ1-2	TGTGCCAGCACTACCGGGACAGGGCGATTTGGCTACACCTTC	CASTTGTGRFGYTF
NA	TRBV6-5	NA	TRBJ1-2	TGTGCCAGCAGTTATAAGGGGAATGGCTACACCTTC	CASSYKGNGYTF
NA	TRBV4-1	NA	TRBJ1-2	TGCGCCAGCAGCCAAGGAATGGGGGGCTATGGCTACACCTTC	CASSQGMGGYGYTF
NA	TRBV4-1	NA	TRBJ2-7	TGCGCCAGCAGCCAAGAAGGTGGCACCGTGGGGGAGCAGTACTTC	CASSQEGGTVGEQYF
NA	TRBV4-1	NA	TRBJ2-3	TGCGCCAGCAGCCAACCCAGGGTTTTATCTACAGATACGCAGTATTTT	CASSQPRVLSTDTQYF
NA	TRBV2	NA	TRBJ2-7	TGTGCCAGCAGTGAGGGCCCCCACCGGAACGAGCAGTACTTC	CASSEGPHRNEQYF
NA	TRBV30	once	TRBJ1-6	TGTGCCTGGACCTATAATTCACCCCTCCACTTT	CAWTYNSPLHF
TRBD1	TRBV27	NA	TRBJ2-1	TGTGCCAGCATCCCTGCGACAGGGTTGAATGAGCAGTTCTTC	CASIPATGLNEQFF
NA	TRBV23-1	NA	TRBJ2-7	TGCGCCAGCGGACATGGGGCCACAACTTTAGCTTACGAGCAGTACTTC	CASGHGATTLAYEQYF
TRBD1	TRBV6-1	NA	TRBJ2-7	TGTGCCAGCAGTGAACTTCCACAGGGGGCGGGCTACGAGCAGTACTTC	CASSELPQGAGYEQYF
NA	TRBV28	NA	TRBJ2-7	TGTGCCAGCAGTCCCAGCACCACTCCGTACGAGCAGTACTTC	CASSPSTTPYEQYF
TRBD2	TRBV18	NA	TRBJ2-1	TGTGCCAGCTCACAGACTAGCGGAGCCTACAATGAGCAGTTCTTC	CASSQTSGAYNEQFF
NA	TRBV2	NA	TRBJ1-1	TGTGCCAGCAGTGAATCCAGGGCGAACACTGAAGCTTTCTTT	CASSESRANTEAFF
NA	TRBV2	NA	TRBJ1-4	TGTGCCAGCACCGGAGGGGAGAATGAAAAACTGTTTTTT	CASTGGENEKLFF
TRBD1	TRBV6-6	NA	TRBJ1-5	TGTGCCAGCAGTTGGACAGGGGGCGGTCAGCCCCAGCATTTT	CASSWTGGGQPQHF
NA	TRBV5-5	few	TRBJ1-2	TGTGCCAGCAGCTTGGTGCCGAGGAACTATGGCTACACCTTC	CASSLVPRNYGYTF